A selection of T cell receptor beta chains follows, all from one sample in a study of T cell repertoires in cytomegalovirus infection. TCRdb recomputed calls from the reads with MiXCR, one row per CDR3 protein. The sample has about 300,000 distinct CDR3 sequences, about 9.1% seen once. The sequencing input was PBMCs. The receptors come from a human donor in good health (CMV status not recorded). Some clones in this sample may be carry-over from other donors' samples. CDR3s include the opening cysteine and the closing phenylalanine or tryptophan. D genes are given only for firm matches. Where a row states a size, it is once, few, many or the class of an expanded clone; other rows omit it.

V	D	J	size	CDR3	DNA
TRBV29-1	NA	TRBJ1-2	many	CSVETDGYTF	TGCAGCGTAGAGACGGATGGCTACACCTTC
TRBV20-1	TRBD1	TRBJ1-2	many	CSARDRDRGWGYTF	TGCAGTGCTAGAGATCGAGACAGGGGCTGGGGCTACACCTTC
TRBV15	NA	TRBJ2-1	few	CATSHKEGPIYNEQFF	TGTGCCACCAGCCATAAGGAAGGGCCGATTTACAATGAGCAGTTCTTC
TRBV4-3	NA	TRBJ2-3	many	CASSQDRTLGGDTQYF	TGCGCCAGCAGCCAAGACCGGACTCTGGGGGGAGATACGCAGTATTTT
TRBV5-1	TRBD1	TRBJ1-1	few	CASSFLPTGTNTEAFF	TGCGCCAGCAGCTTCCTCCCGACAGGGACGAACACTGAAGCTTTCTTT
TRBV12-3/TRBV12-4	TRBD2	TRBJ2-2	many	CASSPSPGTSGSSTGELFF	TGTGCCAGCAGTCCCTCCCCCGGGACTAGCGGGTCTTCCACCGGGGAGCTGTTTTTT
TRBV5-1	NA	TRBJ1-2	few	CASSDLQGRYGYTF	TGCGCCAGCAGCGATCTTCAAGGAAGGTATGGCTACACCTTC
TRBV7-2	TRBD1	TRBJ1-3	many	CASSSNGQEILSGNTIYF	TGTGCCAGCAGCTCAAACGGACAGGAAATTCTCTCTGGAAACACCATATATTTT
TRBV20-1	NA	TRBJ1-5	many	CSARIPSAYQPQHF	TGCAGTGCTAGAATCCCCAGCGCATATCAGCCCCAGCATTTT
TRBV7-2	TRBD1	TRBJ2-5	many	CASSLNRGRETQYF	TGTGCCAGCAGCTTGAACAGGGGGCGCGAGACCCAGTACTTC
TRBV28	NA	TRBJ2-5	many	CASNFAPGSRDFPRQETQYF	TGTGCCAGCAACTTCGCGCCGGGATCCAGGGACTTTCCAAGACAAGAGACCCAGTACTTC
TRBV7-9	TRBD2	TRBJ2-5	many	CASSPPGLGPQTQYF	TGTGCCAGCAGCCCCCCGGGACTAGGCCCCCAGACCCAGTACTTC
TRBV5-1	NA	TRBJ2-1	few	CASSLVGGQNNEQFF	TGCGCCAGCAGCTTGGTGGGGGGGCAAAACAATGAGCAGTTCTTC
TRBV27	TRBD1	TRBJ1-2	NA	CASRQTGGYGYTF	TGTGCCAGCAGACAAACAGGGGGCTATGGCTACACCTTC
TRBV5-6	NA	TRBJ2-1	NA	CASSSGQLNYNEQFF	TGTGCCAGCAGCTCCGGACAGCTTAACTACAATGAGCAGTTCTTC
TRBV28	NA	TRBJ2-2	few	CASSFQGAGTGELFF	TGTGCCAGCAGTTTTCAAGGGGCGGGCACCGGGGAGCTGTTTTTT
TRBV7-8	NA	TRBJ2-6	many	CASSFLRSSSGANVLTF	TGTGCCAGCAGCTTTTTACGGAGTAGCTCTGGGGCCAACGTCCTGACTTTC
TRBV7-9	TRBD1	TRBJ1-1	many	CASRDRGTEAFF	TGTGCCAGCAGGGACAGGGGGACTGAAGCTTTCTTT
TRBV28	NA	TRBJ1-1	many	CASSLTSSAAVTEAFF	TGTGCCAGCAGTTTAACCTCTTCAGCAGCCGTCACTGAAGCTTTCTTT
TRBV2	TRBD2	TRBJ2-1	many	CASSRLAGVNEQFF	TGTGCCTCCTCCCGACTAGCGGGGGTTAATGAGCAGTTCTTC
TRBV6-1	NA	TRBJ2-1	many	CASNEIPSYNEQFF	TGTGCCAGCAATGAGATCCCCTCCTACAATGAGCAGTTCTTC
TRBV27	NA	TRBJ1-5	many	CASSGTRNQPQHF	TGTGCCAGCAGTGGGACACGGAATCAGCCCCAGCATTTT
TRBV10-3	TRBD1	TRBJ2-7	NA	CAISNGQGGYF	TGTGCCATCAGCAATGGACAGGGAGGATACTTC
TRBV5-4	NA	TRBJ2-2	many	CASSWNGGTGELFF	TGTGCCAGCAGTTGGAACGGGGGAACGGGGGAGCTGTTTTTT
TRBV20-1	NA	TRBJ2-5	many	CSARDSRTPQETQYF	TGCAGTGCTAGAGATTCCAGGACGCCTCAAGAGACCCAGTACTTC
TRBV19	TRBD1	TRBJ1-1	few	CATQTQGAGNTEAFF	TGTGCCACCCAGACGCAGGGGGCCGGGAACACTGAAGCTTTCTTT
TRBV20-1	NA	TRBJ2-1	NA	CSAEAVESTSYNEQFF	TGCAGTGCGGAGGCGGTGGAATCGACAAGTTACAATGAGCAGTTCTTC
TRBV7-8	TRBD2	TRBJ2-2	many	CASSGDSGGKAGELFF	TGTGCCAGCAGCGGGGATAGCGGGGGAAAGGCCGGGGAGCTGTTTTTT
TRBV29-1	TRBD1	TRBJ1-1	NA	CSVAGTGMNTEAFF	TGCAGCGTTGCCGGGACAGGGATGAACACTGAAGCTTTCTTT
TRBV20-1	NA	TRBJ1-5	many	CSARRMDTGTVDYSNQPQHF	TGCAGTGCTAGAAGGATGGATACTGGGACCGTTGATTATAGCAATCAGCCCCAGCATTTT
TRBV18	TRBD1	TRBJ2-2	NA	CASSTGPWTGANTGELFF	TGTGCCAGCTCAACGGGCCCATGGACAGGGGCGAACACCGGGGAGCTGTTTTTT
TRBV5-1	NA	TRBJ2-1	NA	CASSLAAAGNEQFF	TGCGCCAGCTCCCTGGCGGCGGCTGGCAATGAGCAGTTCTTC
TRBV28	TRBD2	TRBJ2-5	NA	CASSTSTLGGETQYF	TGTGCCAGCAGCACATCTACTCTCGGGGGGGAGACCCAGTACTTC
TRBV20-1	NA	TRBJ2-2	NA	CSARDFGRPGELFF	TGCAGTGCTCGGGACTTCGGAAGGCCCGGGGAGCTGTTTTTT
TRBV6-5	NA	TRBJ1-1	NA	CASSYFSTHTEAFF	TGTGCCAGCAGTTACTTCTCCACCCACACTGAAGCTTTCTTT
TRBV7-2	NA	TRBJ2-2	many	CASSLVSDRIIAGELFF	TGTGCCAGCAGCTTAGTTTCTGATAGAATCATAGCCGGGGAGCTGTTTTTT
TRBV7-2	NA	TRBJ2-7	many	CASSKGQVNRYEQYF	TGTGCCAGCAGTAAAGGACAAGTTAATCGGTACGAGCAGTACTTC